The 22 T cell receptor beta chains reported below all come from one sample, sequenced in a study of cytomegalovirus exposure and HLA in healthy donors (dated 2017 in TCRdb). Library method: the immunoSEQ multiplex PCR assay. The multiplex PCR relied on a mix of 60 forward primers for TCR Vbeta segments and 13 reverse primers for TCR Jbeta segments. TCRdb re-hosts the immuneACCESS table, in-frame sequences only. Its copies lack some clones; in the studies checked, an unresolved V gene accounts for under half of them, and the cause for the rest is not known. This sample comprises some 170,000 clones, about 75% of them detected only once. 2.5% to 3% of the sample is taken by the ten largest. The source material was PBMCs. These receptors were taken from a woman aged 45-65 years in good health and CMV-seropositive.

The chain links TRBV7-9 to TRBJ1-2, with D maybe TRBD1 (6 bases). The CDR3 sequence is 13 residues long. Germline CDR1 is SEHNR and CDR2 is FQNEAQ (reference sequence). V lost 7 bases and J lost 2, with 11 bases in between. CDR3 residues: CASTPDSNYGYTF. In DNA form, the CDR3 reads TGTGCCAGCACCCCGGACAGCAACTATGGCTACACCTTC.

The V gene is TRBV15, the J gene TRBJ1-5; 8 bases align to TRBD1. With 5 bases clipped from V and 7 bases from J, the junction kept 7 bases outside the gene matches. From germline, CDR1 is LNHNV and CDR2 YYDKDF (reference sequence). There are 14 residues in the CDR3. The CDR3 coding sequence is TGTGCCACCAGCCCGCGGACAGGGACCCAGCCCCAGCATTTT. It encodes CATSPRTGTQPQHF.

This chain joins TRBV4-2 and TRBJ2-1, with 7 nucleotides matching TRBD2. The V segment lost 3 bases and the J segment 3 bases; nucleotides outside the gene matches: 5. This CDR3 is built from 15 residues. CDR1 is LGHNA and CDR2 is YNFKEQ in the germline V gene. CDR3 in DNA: TGTGCCAGCAGCCAGAACGGGGGGATCTACAATGAGCAGTTCTTC. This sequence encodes CASSQNGGIYNEQFF.

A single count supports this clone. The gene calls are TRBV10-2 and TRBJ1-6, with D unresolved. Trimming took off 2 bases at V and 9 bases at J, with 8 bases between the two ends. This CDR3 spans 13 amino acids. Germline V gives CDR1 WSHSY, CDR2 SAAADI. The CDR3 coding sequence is TGCGCCAGCAGTGAGGAGGGTGGTTCACCCCTCCACTTT. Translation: CASSEEGGSPLHF.

CDR3 DNA sequence: TGTGCCAGCAGCGCTAAACGGCGGATTAGCACAGATACGCAGTATTTT. Residues: CASSAKRRISTDTQYF. The chain carries TRBV7-9 and TRBJ2-3; D uncertain. CDR3 length equals 16 residues. Germline V CDR1 and CDR2: SEHNR, FQNEAQ (reference sequence). V was trimmed by 5 bases and J by 0 bases, leaving 15 bases between them.

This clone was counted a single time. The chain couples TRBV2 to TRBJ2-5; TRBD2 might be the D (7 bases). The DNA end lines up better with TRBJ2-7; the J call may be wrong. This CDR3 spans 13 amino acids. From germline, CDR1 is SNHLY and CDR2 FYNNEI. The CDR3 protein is CANSGDIIYEQYF. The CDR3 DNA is TGTGCCAACAGCGGGGACATCATCTACGAGCAGTACTTC.

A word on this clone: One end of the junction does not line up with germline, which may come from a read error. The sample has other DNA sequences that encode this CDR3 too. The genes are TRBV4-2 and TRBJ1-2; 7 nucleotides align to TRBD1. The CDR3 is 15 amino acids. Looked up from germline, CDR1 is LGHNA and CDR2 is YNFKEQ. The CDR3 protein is CASSQDTGVVYGYTF. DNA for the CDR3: TGTGCCAGCAGCCAAGACACAGGGGTCGTCTATGGCTACACCTTT.

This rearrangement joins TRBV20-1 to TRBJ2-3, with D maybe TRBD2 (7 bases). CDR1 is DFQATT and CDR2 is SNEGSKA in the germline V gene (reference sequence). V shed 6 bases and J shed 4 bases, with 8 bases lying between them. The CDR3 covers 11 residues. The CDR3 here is CSAGGPDTQYF. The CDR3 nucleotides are TGCAGTGCCGGGGGGCCAGATACGCAGTATTTT.

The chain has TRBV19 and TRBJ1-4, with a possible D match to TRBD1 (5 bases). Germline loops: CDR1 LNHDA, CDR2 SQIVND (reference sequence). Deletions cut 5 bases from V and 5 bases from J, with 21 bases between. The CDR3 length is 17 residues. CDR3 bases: TGTGCCAGTAGTGCACGTACAGGATTGAGGCTGAATGAAAAACTGTTTTTT. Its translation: CASSARTGLRLNEKLFF. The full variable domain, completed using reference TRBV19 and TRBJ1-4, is DGGITQSPKYLFRKEGQNVTLSCEQNLNHDAMYWYRQDPGQGLRLIYYSQIVNDFQKGDIAEGYSVSREKKESFPLTVTSAQKNPTAFYLCASSARTGLRLNEKLFFGSGTQLSVL.

CDR3 amino acids: CASSSDTAVGIQYF. CDR3 coding DNA: TGTGCCAGCAGTTCGGACACCGCGGTGGGCATTCAGTACTTC. The rearrangement uses TRBV27 and TRBJ2-4; D may be TRBD1 (5 bases). Germline V gives CDR1 MNHEY, CDR2 SMNVEV (reference sequence). V dropped 4 bases and J dropped 9 bases, with 16 bases sitting between them. The CDR3 is 14 residues long.

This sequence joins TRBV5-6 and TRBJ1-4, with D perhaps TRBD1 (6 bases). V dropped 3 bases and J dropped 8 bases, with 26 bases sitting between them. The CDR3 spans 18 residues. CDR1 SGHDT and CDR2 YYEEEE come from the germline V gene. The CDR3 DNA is TGTGCCAGCAGCTCGATACAGGGAGAAGGGGCTATTGGGGAAAAACTGTTTTTT. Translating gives CASSSIQGEGAIGEKLFF.

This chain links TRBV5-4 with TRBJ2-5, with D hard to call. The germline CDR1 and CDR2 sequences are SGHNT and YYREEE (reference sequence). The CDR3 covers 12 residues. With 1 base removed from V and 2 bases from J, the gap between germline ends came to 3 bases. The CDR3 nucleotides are TGTGCCAGCAGCTTGCCGCAAGAGACCCAGTACTTC. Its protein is CASSLPQETQYF.

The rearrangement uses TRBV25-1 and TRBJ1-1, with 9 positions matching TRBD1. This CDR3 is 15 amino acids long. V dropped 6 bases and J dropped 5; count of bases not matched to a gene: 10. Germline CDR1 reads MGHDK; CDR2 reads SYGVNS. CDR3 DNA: TGTGCCAGCAGCTTTAAGACAGGGGGATATACTGAAGCTTTCTTT. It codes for CASSFKTGGYTEAFF.

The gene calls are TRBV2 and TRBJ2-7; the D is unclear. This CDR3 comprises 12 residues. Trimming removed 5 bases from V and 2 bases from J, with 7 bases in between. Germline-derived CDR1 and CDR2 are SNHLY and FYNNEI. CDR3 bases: TGTGCCAGCAGTAATATTCCCTACGAGCAGTACTTC. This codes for CASSNIPYEQYF.

This chain's CDR3 is CASSLSGLNTGELFF. The CDR3 DNA sequence: TGTGCCAGCAGCTTATCAGGGTTGAACACCGGGGAGCTGTTTTTT. The chain has TRBV5-4 and TRBJ2-2; D is perhaps TRBD1 (5 bases). Trimming left V 2 bases short and J 1 base short, with 9 bases between. Germline CDR1 SGHNT, CDR2 YYREEE (reference sequence). This CDR3 contains 15 residues.

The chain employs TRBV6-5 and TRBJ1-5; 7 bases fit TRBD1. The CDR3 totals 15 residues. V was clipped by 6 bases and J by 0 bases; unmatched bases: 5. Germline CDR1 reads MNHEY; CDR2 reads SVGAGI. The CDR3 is CASRDRPYSNQPQHF. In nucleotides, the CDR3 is TGTGCCAGCAGGGACAGGCCTTATAGCAATCAGCCCCAGCATTTT.

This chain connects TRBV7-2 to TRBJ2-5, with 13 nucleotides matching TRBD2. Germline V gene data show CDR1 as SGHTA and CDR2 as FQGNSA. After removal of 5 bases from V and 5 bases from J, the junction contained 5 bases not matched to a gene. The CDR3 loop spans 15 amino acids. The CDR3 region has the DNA TGTGCCAGCAGCCGACTAGCGGGGGGCGGGGAGACCCAGTACTTC. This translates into CASSRLAGGGETQYF.

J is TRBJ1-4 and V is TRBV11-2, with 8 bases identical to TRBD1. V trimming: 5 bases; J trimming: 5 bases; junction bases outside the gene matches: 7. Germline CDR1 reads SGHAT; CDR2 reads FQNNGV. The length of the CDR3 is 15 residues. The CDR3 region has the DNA TGTGCCAGCAGCCCACAGACAGGGGAAAATGAAAAACTGTTTTTT. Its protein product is CASSPQTGENEKLFF.

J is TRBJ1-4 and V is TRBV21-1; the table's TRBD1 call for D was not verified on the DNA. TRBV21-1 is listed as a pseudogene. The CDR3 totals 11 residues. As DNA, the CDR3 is TGTTCCCACAGGGCTTGTGAAAAACTGTTTTTT. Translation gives CSHRACEKLFF.

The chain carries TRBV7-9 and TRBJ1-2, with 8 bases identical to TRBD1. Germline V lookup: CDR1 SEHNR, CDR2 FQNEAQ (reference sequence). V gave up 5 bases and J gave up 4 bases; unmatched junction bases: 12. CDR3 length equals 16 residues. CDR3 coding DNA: TGTGCCAGCAGCCGGAGCGGGACAGGAGCACTCTATGGCTACACCTTC. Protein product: CASSRSGTGALYGYTF.

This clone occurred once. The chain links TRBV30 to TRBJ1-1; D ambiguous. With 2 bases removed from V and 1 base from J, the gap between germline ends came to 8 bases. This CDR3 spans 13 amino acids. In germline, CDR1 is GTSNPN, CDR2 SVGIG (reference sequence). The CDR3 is CAWSHTANTEAFF. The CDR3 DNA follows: TGTGCCTGGAGTCACACAGCGAACACTGAAGCTTTCTTT.

As DNA, the CDR3 is TGCGCCAGCAGTGAGTCGCAGGGATATCAGCCCCAGCATTTT. Amino acids: CASSESQGYQPQHF. The rearrangement uses TRBV10-2 and TRBJ1-5; perhaps TRBD1 as D (5 bases). The CDR3 sequence is 14 residues long. V lost 0 bases to trimming and J lost 5 bases, with 8 bases between them. From germline, CDR1 is WSHSY and CDR2 SAAADI.